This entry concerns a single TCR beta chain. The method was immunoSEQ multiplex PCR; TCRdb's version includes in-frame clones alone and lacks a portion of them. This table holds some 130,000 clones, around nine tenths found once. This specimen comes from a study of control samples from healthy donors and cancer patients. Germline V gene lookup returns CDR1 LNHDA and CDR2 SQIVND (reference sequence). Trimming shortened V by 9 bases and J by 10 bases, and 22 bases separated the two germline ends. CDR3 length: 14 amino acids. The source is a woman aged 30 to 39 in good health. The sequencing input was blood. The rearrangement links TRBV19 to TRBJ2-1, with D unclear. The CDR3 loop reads CARPGPLLKSEQFF. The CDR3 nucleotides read TGTGCCAGACCCGGGCCCCTCCTAAAATCAGAGCAGTTCTTC.